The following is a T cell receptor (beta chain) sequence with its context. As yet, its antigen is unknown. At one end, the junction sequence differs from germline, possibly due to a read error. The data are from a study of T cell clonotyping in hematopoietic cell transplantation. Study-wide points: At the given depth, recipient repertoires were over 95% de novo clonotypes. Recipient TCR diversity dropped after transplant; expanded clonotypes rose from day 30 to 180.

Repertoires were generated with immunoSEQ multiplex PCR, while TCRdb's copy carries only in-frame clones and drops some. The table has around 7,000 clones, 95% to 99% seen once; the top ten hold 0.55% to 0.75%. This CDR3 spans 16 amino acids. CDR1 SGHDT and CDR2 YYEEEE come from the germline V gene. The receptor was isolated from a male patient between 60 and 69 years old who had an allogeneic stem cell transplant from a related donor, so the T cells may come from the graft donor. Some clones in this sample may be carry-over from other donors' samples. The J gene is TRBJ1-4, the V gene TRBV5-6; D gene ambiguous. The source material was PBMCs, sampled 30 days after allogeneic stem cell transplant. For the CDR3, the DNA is TGTGCCAGCAGCTCCTCGAGGGAACTGTTTAATGAGAAACTGTTTTTT. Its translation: CASSSSRELFNEKLFF.